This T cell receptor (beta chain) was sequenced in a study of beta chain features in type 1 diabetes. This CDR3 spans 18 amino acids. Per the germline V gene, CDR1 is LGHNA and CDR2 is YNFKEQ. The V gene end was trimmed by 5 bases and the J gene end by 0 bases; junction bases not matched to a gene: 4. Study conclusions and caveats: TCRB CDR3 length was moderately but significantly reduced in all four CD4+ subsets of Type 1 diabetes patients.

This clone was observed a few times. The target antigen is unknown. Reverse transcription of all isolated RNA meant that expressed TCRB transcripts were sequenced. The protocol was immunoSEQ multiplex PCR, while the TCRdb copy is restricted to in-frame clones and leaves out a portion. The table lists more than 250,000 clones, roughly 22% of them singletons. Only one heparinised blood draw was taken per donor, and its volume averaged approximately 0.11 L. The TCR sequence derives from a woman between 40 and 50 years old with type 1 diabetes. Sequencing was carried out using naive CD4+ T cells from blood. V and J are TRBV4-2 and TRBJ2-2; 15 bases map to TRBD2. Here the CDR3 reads CASSGGLAGGANTGELFF. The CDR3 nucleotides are TGTGCCAGCAGCGGAGGACTAGCGGGAGGGGCGAACACCGGGGAGCTGTTTTTT.